The text below deals with one T cell receptor beta chain. The data originate from a study of blood T cell repertoires in COVID-19. Original data processing: Cell counts per sample came from amplifying reference gene primers. TCRdb keeps only in-frame clones here, not all; method: immunoSEQ multiplex PCR. V, J and clone size are those of that table, while D and trimming were read from the DNA. The sample shows under 250,000 clones, approximately 88% of them seen only once. Deletions cut 0 bases from V and 6 bases from J, with 9 bases between. The germline V gene encodes CDR1 LNHNV and CDR2 YYDKDF (reference sequence). This CDR3 contains 14 residues.

This TCR came from a man aged 60 to 75 who had recovered from COVID-19. The specimen was peripheral blood. The chain has TRBV15 and TRBJ2-1; no reliable D call. This CDR3 reads CATSRDQSPNEQFF. The CDR3 bases are TGTGCCACCAGCAGAGATCAGTCGCCCAATGAGCAGTTCTTC.